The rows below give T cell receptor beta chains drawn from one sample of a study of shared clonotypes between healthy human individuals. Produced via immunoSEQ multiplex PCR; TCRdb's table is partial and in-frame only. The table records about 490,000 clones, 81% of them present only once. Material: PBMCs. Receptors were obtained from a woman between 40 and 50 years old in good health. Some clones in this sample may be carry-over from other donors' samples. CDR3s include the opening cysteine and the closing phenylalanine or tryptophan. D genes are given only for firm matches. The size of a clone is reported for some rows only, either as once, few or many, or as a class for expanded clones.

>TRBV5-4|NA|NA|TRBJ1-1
TGTGCCAGCAGCTTAAGGGGCGTGAACACTGAAGCTTTCTTT
CASSLRGVNTEAFF
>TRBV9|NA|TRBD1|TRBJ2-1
TGTGCCAGCAGCGTAGCGTCAGGACAGGGGTTTTCTGAGCAGTTCTTC
CASSVASGQGFSEQFF
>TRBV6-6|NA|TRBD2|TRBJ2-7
TGTGCCAGCAGTTCCTACGGGGCGGGAGGCTACGAGCAGTACTTC
CASSSYGAGGYEQYF
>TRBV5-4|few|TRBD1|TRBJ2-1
TGCGCCAGCAGCGGACAGGGGTCGTTGTCATCCTACAATGAGCAGTTCTTC
CASSGQGSLSSYNEQFF
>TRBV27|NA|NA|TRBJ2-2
TGTGCCAGCAGTCCTGGTTCGAACACCGGGGAGCTGTTTTTT
CASSPGSNTGELFF
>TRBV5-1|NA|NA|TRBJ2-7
TGCGCCAGCAGCTTGGGACTAGTAATCTCCTACGAGCAGTACTTC
CASSLGLVISYEQYF
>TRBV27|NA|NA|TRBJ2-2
TGTGCCAGCAGTTTGACAGACGCGAACACCGGGGAGCTGTTTTTT
CASSLTDANTGELFF
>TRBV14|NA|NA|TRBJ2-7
TGTGCCAGCAGCCAAGGTAGGGGCCCAGGCGAGCAGTACTTC
CASSQGRGPGEQYF
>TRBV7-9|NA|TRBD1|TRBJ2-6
TGTGCCAGCAGCTTGACAGGGGGAACTGGGGCCAACGTCCTGACTTTC
CASSLTGGTGANVLTF
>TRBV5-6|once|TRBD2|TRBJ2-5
TGTGCCAGTTTCTCCCGGCGGCTAGCGGGAGTGGGGAGGGAGACCCAGTACTTC
CASFSRRLAGVGRETQYF
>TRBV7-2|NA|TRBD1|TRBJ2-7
TGTGCCAGCAGCTTGGGGTCCGGGACAGGGGACGAGCAGTACTTC
CASSLGSGTGDEQYF
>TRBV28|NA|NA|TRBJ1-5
TGTGCCAGCAGTTTATGGGAGGGAGGCAATCAGCCCCAGCATTTT
CASSLWEGGNQPQHF
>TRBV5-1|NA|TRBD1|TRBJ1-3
TGCGCCAGCAGGTCCGGGACAGGCTCTGGAAACACCATATATTTT
CASRSGTGSGNTIYF
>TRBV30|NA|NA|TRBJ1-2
TGTGCCTGCCATGGTTGGTATGGCTACACCTTC
CACHGWYGYTF
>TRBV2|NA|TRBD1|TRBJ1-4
TGTGCCAGCAGTCGACAGGGGGCAGGTGAAAAACTGTTTTTT
CASSRQGAGEKLFF
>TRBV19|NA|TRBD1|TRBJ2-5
TGTGCCAGTAGTACCTGGACAGGGTTAAGGCAAGAGACCCAGTACTTC
CASSTWTGLRQETQYF
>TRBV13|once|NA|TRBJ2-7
TGTGCCAGCAGCTTAGGTCCAGGGTCCTACGAGCAGTACTTC
CASSLGPGSYEQYF
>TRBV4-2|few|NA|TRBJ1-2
TGTGCCAGCAGCCAAGATCGGACAATCGTTTATGGCTACACCTTC
CASSQDRTIVYGYTF
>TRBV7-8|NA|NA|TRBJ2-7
TGTGCCAGCAGCTTAACCAGTTTCAGTTACGAGCAGTACTTC
CASSLTSFSYEQYF
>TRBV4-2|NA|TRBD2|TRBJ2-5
TGTGCCAGCAGGTCCCTGACTAGCGGACAAGAGACCCAGTACTTC
CASRSLTSGQETQYF
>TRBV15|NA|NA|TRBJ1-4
TGTGCCACCAGCAGAGATAGAGGGGCACAGGAAAAACTGTTTTTT
CATSRDRGAQEKLFF
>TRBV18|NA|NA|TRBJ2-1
TGTGCCAGCTCACCAGGGAACAGCTCCTACAATGAGCAGTTCTTC
CASSPGNSSYNEQFF
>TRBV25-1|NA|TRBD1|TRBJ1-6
TGTGCCAGCAGTGTAACCGGGACAGGGGGCAATTCACCCCTCCACTTT
CASSVTGTGGNSPLHF
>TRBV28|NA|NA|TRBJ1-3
TGTGCCAGCAGCCGGGCCTCTGGAAACACCATATATTTT
CASSRASGNTIYF
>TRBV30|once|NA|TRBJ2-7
TGTGCCTGGAGTACGGGCTCCTACGAGCAGTACTTC
CAWSTGSYEQYF
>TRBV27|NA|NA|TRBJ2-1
TGTGCCAGCAGTACGCATGCCTACAATGAGCAGTTCTTC
CASSTHAYNEQFF